The next 3 T cell receptor beta chains were all read from a single sample in a study of T cell clones after liver transplantation. Generated by immunoSEQ multiplex PCR, the TCRdb table keeps only in-frame clones and is missing some. The data show about 45,000 clones, with around 83% seen just once and 2% to 2.5% held by the top ten. The sample in question was CD4+ T cells from blood, obtained 24 months after liver transplant. These receptors were obtained from a human patient who received a liver transplant. T cells may partly derive from the graft donor.

The rearrangement joins TRBV27 to TRBJ2-1; 9 bases fit TRBD2. This CDR3 is built from 14 residues. J lost 9 bases, V lost 6 bases, and 9 bases had no gene match. The germline V gene encodes CDR1 MNHEY and CDR2 SMNVEV (reference sequence). CDR3 coding DNA: TGTGCCAGCAGCTTAGCGGGAGACTATAGTGAGCAGTTCTTC. Protein product: CASSLAGDYSEQFF.

V is TRBV2 and J is TRBJ2-1; D is uncertain. The CDR3 runs 14 residues. CDR1 SNHLY and CDR2 FYNNEI come from the germline V gene. Between the trimmed V and J ends, which lost 2 bases and 10 bases, there was a span of 15 bases. CDR3: CASSESSTTGEQFF. The CDR3 DNA reads as TGTGCCAGCAGTGAAAGCAGTACGACTGGGGAGCAGTTCTTC.

CDR3 protein: CATSRDGTDYREKLFF. DNA of the CDR3: TGTGCCACCAGCAGAGACGGGACAGATTACCGAGAAAAACTGTTTTTT. The J gene is TRBJ1-4, the V gene TRBV15; 7 bases line up with TRBD1. The CDR3 has 16 residues. The J segment lost 8 bases and the V segment lost 0 bases, leaving 9 bases of the junction unmatched. Germline values: CDR1 LNHNV, CDR2 YYDKDF (reference sequence).